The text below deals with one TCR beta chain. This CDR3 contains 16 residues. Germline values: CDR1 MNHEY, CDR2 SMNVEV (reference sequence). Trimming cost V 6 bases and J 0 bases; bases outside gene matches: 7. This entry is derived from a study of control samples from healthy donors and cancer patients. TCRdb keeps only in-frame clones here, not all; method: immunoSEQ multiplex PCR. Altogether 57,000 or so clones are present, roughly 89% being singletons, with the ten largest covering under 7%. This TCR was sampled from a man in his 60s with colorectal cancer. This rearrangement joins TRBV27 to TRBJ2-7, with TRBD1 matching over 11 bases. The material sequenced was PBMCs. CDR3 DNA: TGTGCCAGCAGCCCCGGACAGGGGGCTAGCTCCTACGAGCAGTACTTC. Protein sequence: CASSPGQGASSYEQYF.